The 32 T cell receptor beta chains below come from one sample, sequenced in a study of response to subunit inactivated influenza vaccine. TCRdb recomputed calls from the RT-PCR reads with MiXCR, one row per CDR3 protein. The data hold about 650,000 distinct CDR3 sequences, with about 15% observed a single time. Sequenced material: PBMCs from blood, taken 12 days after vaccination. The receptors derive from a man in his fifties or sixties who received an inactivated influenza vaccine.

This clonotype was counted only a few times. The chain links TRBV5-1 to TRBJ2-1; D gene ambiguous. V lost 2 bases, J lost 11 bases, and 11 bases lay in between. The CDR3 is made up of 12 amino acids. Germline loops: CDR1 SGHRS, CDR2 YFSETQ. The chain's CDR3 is CASSFPDLQQFF. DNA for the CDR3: TGCGCCAGCAGCTTCCCGGACCTGCAGCAGTTCTTC.

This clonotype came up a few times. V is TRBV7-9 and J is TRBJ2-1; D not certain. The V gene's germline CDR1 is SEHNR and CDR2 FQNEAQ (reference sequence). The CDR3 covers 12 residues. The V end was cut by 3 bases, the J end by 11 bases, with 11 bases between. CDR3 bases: TGTGCCAGCAGCTTCCTTATAGGGAAGCAGTTCTTC. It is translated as CASSFLIGKQFF.

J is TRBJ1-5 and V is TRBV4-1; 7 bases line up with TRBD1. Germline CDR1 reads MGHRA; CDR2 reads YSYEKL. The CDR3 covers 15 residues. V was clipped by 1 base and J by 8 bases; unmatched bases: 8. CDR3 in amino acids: CASSQVFDREKPQHF. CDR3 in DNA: TGCGCCAGCAGCCAAGTCTTTGACAGGGAGAAGCCCCAGCATTTT.

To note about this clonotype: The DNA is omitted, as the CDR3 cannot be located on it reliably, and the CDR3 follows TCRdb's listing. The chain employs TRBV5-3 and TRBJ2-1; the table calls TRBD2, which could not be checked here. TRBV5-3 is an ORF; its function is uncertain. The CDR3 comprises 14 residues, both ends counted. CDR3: CARGPWYICNEQFF.

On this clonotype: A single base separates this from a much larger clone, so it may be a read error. As DNA, the CDR3 is TGTGCCAGCAGCTGGACAGACACAGATACGCAGTATTTT. Translating gives CASSWTDTDTQYF. The V and J genes are TRBV5-5 and TRBJ2-3, with D perhaps TRBD1 (6 bases). The V end was cut by 3 bases, the J end by 2 bases, with 7 bases between. Germline values: CDR1 SGHKS, CDR2 YYEKEE (reference sequence). The CDR3 is 13 amino acids.

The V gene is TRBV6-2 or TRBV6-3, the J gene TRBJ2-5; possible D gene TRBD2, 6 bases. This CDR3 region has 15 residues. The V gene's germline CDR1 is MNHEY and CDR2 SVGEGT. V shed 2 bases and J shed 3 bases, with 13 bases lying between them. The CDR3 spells CASSYARGGEETQYF. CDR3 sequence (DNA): TGTGCCAGCAGTTACGCCCGAGGAGGGGAAGAGACCCAGTACTTC.

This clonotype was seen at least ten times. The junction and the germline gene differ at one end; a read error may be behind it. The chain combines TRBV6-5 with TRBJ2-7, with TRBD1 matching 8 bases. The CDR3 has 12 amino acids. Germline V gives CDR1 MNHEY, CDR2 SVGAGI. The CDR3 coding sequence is TGCGCCAGCAGTAACAGGGGGTACGAGCAGTACTTC. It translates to CASSNRGYEQYF.

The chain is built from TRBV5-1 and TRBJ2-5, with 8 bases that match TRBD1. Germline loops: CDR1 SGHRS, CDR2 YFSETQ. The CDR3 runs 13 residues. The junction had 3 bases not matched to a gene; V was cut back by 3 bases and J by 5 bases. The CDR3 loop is CASSSDRVETQYF. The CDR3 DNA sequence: TGCGCCAGCAGCTCGGACAGGGTGGAGACCCAGTACTTC. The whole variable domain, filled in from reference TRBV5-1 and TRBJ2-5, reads KAGVTQTPRYLIKTRGQQVTLSCSPISGHRSVSWYQQTPGQGLQFLFEYFSETQRNKGNFPGRFSGRQFSNSRSEMNVSTLELGDSALYLCASSSDRVETQYFGPGTRLLVL.

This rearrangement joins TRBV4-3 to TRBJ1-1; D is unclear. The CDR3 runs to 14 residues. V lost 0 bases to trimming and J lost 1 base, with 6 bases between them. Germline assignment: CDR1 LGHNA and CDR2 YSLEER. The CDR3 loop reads CASSQEWSNTEAFF. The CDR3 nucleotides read TGCGCCAGCAGCCAAGAATGGTCGAACACTGAAGCTTTCTTT.

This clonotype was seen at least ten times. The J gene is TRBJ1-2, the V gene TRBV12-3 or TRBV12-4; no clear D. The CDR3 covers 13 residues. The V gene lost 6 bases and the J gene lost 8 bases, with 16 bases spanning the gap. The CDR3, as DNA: TGTGCCAGCAGCCCCATTGGGCGATCCGGCTACACCTTC. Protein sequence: CASSPIGRSGYTF.

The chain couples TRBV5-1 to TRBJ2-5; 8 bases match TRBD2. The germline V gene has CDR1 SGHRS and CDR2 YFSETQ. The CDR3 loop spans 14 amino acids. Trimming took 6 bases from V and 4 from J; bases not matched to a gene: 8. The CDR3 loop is CASTAGGLGETQYF. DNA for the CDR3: TGCGCCAGCACGGCGGGGGGTCTTGGAGAGACCCAGTACTTC. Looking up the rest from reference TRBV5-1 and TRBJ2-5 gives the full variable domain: KAGVTQTPRYLIKTRGQQVTLSCSPISGHRSVSWYQQTPGQGLQFLFEYFSETQRNKGNFPGRFSGRQFSNSRSEMNVSTLELGDSALYLCASTAGGLGETQYFGPGTRLLVL.

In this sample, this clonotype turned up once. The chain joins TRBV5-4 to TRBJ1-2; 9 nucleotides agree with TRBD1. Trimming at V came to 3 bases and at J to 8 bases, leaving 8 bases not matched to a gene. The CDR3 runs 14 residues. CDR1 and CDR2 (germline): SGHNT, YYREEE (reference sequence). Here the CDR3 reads CASSSAGTGNGYTF. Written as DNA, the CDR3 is TGTGCCAGCAGCTCTGCCGGGACAGGGAACGGCTACACCTTC.

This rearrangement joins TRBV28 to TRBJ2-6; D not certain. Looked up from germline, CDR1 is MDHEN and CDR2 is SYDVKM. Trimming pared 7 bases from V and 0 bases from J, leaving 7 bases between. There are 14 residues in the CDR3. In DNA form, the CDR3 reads TGTGCCAGCATTCGAAACTCTGGGGCCAACGTCCTGACTTTC. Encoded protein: CASIRNSGANVLTF.

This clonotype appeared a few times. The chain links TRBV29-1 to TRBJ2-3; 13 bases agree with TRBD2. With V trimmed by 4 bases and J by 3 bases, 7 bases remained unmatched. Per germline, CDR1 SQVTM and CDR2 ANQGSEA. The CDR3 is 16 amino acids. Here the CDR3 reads CSVGVGLAGYTDTQYF. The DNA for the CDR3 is TGCAGCGTTGGGGTGGGACTAGCGGGATATACAGATACGCAGTATTTT.

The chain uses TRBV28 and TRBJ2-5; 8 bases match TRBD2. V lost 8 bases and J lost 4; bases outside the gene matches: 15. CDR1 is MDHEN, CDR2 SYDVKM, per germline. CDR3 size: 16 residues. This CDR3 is CASDPSGRGGRETQYF. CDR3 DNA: TGTGCCAGCGACCCAAGCGGGAGAGGCGGGCGAGAGACCCAGTACTTC.

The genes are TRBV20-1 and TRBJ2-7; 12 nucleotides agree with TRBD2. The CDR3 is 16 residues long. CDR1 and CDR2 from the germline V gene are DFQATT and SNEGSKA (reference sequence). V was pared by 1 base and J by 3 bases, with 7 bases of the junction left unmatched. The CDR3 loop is CSARATSGGQLYEQYF. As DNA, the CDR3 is TGCAGTGCTAGAGCCACTAGCGGGGGGCAACTCTACGAGCAGTACTTC.

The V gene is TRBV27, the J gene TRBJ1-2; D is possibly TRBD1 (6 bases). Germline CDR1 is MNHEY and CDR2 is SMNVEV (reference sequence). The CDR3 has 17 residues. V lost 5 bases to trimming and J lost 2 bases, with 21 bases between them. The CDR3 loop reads CASSLTSWRGENYGYTF. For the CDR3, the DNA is TGTGCCAGCAGTCTAACCTCGTGGAGGGGGGAAAACTATGGCTACACCTTC.

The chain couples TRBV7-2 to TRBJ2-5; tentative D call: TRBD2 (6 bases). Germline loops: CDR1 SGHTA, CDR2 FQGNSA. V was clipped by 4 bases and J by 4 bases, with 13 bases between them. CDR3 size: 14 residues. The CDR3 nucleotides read TGTGCCAGCAGCTCTCCCTGGAGGGGAGAGACCCAGTACTTC. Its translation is CASSSPWRGETQYF.

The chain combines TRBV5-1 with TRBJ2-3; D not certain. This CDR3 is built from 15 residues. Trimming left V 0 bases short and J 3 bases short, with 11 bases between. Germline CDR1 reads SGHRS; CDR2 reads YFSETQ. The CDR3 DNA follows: TGCGCCAGCAGCTTGGAAGAGTATCGGACAGATACGCAGTATTTT. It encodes CASSLEEYRTDTQYF.

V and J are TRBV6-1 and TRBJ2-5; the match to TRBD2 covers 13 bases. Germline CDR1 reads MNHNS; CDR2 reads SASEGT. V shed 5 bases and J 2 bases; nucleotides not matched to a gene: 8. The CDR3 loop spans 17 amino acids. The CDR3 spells CASSRTSGSSLQETQYF. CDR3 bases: TGTGCCAGCAGTCGGACTAGCGGGAGTTCTTTACAAGAGACCCAGTACTTC.

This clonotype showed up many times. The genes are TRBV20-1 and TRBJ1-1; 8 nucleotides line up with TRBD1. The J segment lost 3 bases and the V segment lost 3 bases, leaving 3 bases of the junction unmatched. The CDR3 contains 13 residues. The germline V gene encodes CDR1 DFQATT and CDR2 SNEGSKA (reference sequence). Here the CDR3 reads CSASRQGYTEAFF. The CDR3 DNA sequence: TGCAGTGCTAGCCGACAGGGGTACACTGAAGCTTTCTTT.

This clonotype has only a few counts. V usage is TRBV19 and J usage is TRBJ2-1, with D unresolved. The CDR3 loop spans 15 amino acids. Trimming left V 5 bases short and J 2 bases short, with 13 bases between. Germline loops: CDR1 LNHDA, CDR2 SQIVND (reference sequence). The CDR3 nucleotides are TGTGCCAGTAGTTTGGTCAGCTTGACCTACAATGAGCAGTTCTTC. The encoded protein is CASSLVSLTYNEQFF.

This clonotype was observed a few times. The CDR3 reads CASSLGDATGPGGYTF. The CDR3 DNA follows: TGTGCCAGCAGCTTAGGAGATGCTACAGGGCCGGGCGGCTACACCTTC. This rearrangement joins TRBV7-9 to TRBJ1-2; possible D gene TRBD1, 6 bases. Germline-derived CDR1 and CDR2 are SEHNR and FQNEAQ (reference sequence). Trimming removed 1 base at V and 8 bases at J, with 20 bases between. This CDR3 comprises 16 residues.

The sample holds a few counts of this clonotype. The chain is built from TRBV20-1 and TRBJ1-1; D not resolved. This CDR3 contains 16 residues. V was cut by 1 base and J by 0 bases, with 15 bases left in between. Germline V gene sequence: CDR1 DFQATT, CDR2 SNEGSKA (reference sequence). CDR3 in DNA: TGCAGTGCTAGAGCGCGCCTCACTTTATTGAACACTGAAGCTTTCTTT. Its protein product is CSARARLTLLNTEAFF.

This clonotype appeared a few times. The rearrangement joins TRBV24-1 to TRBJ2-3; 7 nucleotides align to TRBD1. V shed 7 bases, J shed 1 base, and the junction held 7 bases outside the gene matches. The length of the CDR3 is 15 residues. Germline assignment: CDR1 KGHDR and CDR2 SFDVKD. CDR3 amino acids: CATSMTGFGTDTQYF. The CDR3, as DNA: TGTGCCACCAGCATGACAGGGTTTGGCACAGATACGCAGTATTTT.

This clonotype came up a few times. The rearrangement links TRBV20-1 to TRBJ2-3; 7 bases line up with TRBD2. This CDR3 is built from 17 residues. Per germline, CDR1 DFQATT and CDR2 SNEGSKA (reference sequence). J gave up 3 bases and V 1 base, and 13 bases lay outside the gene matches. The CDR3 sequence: CSARVLPASGLTDTQYF. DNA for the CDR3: TGCAGTGCTAGAGTACTCCCGGCTAGCGGCCTGACAGATACGCAGTATTTT.

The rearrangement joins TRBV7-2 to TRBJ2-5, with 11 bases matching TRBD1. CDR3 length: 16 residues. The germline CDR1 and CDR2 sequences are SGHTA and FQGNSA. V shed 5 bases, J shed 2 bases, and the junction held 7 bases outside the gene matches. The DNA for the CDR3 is TGTGCCAGCAGCCGAACCGGGACAGGGGGTCAAGAGACCCAGTACTTC. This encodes CASSRTGTGGQETQYF. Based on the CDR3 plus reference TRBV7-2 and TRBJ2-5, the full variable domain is GAGVSQSPSNKVTEKGKDVELRCDPISGHTALYWYRQSLGQGLEFLIYFQGNSAPDKSGLPSDRFSAERTGGSVSTLTIQRTQQEDSAVYLCASSRTGTGGQETQYFGPGTRLLVL.

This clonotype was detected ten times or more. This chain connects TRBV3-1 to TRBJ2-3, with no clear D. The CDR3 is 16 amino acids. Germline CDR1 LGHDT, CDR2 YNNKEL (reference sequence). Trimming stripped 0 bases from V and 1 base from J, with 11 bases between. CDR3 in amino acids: CASSQDRSPGTDTQYF. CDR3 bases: TGTGCCAGCAGCCAAGATAGGAGTCCCGGCACAGATACGCAGTATTTT.

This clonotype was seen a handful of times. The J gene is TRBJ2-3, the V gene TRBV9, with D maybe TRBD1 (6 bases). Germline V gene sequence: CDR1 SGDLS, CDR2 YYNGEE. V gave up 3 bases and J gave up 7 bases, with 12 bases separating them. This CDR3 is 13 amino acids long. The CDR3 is CASSEATGNTQYF. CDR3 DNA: TGTGCCAGCAGCGAGGCAACAGGGAATACGCAGTATTTT.

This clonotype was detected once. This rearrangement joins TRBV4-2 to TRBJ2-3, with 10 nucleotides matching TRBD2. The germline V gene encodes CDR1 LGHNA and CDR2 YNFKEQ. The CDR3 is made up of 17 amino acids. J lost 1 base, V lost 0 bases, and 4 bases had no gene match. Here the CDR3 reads CASSQDWLAGGTDTQYF. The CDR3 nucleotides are TGTGCCAGCAGCCAAGATTGGCTAGCGGGGGGCACAGATACGCAGTATTTT.

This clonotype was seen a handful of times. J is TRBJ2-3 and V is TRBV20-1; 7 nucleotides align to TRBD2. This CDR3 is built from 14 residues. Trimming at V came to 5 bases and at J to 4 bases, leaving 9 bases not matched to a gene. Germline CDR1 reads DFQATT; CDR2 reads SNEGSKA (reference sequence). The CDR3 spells CSAGGAGVADTQYF. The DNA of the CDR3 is TGCAGTGCTGGTGGGGCGGGAGTCGCAGATACGCAGTATTTT.

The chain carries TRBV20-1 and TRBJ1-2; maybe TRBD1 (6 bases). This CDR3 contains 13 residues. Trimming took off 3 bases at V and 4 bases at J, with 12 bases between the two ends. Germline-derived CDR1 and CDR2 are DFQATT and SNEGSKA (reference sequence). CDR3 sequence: CSARDSSSYGYTF. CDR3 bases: TGCAGTGCTAGGGACAGTTCGTCCTATGGCTACACCTTC.